Following are 8 T cell receptor beta chains from one sample sequenced in a study of tumor-infiltrating lymphocytes in primary liver carcinoma. Starting material of about 450 ng total RNA yielded TCR beta cDNA via a constant-region primer. Libraries of TCR beta came from three nested multiplex PCR rounds with slightly modified ARM-PCR. The first two PCR rounds, approximately 11 cycles each, used TRBV1-TRBV30 forward primers and a C-beta reverse primer. A single record per CDR3 protein comes from TCRdb applying MiXCR to the multiplex PCR reads. The repertoire holds around 330,000 distinct CDR3 sequences, almost 60% seen once, with over 15% in the top ten. RNA isolated from unsorted whole blood supplied the blood RNA, with germline DNA also extracted. The sample was peripheral blood. The receptors shown here come from a woman in her 30s with primary liver carcinoma and hepatitis B virus infection.

On this clonotype itself: A much larger clone lies a single base off, so this may be a read error. Since no conserved phenylalanine or tryptophan closes the CDR3, a read error is the likely cause. The chain employs TRBV6-6 and TRBJ1-1; D perhaps matches TRBD1 (6 bases). Germline CDR1 and CDR2: MNHNY and SVGAGI (reference sequence). With 7 bases removed from V and 4 bases from J, the gap between germline ends came to 16 bases. The CDR3 runs to 14 residues. The CDR3 loop reads CASKKGEGGTEAFS. CDR3 DNA: TGTGCCAGCAAAAAGGGGGAAGGTGGCACTGAAGCTTTCTCT.

The chain employs TRBV6-6 and TRBJ1-6; 9 bases line up with TRBD1. The length of the CDR3 is 14 residues. CDR1 and CDR2 (germline): MNHNY, SVGAGI (reference sequence). The CDR3 DNA is TGTGTCACTAGGGACAGGGAGGTATTTTCACCCCTCCACTTT. Its protein is CVTRDREVFSPLHF.

The chain is built from TRBV7-8 and TRBJ2-2; perhaps TRBD2 as D (5 bases). The CDR3 covers 15 residues. Trimming shortened V by 8 bases and J by 4 bases, and 17 bases separated the two germline ends. Per germline, CDR1 SGHVS and CDR2 FQNEAQ. The CDR3 DNA reads TGTGCCAGCGGTCGGGGTCAGTCCCTCACCGGGGAGCTGTTTTTT. Encoded protein: CASGRGQSLTGELFF.

The J gene is TRBJ2-5, the V gene TRBV5-4, with 8 bases identical to TRBD2. CDR3 length: 14 amino acids. V dropped 1 base and J dropped 6; count of bases not matched to a gene: 5. Germline values: CDR1 SGHNT, CDR2 YYREEE (reference sequence). The CDR3 coding sequence is TGTGCCAGCAGCTTGCGGGGGGGGATAAAGACCCAGTACTTC. Protein sequence: CASSLRGGIKTQYF.

The chain employs TRBV6-5 and TRBJ1-2, with D maybe TRBD1 (5 bases). The CDR3 consists of 15 residues. Per the germline V gene, CDR1 is MNHEY and CDR2 is SVGAGI. Trimming left V 4 bases short and J 4 bases short, with 16 bases between. CDR3: CASSSSSGTSYGYTF. The CDR3, as DNA: TGTGCCAGCAGTTCATCATCCGGGACGAGCTATGGCTACACCTTC.

A note on this clonotype: A much bigger clone sits one base away, suggesting this may be a read error. The V call is TRBV29-1, the J call TRBJ2-7, with D perhaps assigned TRBD1 or TRBD2 (6 bases each). The CDR3 sequence is 10 residues long. Germline-derived CDR1 and CDR2 are SQVTM and ANQGSEA. CDR3 coding DNA: TGCAACGTTAAGGGGGGCAGGCAGTACTTC. It is translated as CNVKGGRQYF.

Notes on this clonotype: At one boundary the junction diverges from the germline segment, which might be a read error. This rearrangement joins TRBV7-9 to TRBJ2-6; TRBD1 might be the D (6 bases). Germline CDR1 reads SEHNR; CDR2 reads FQNEAQ (reference sequence). The length of the CDR3 is 17 residues. CDR3 nucleotide sequence: TGTGCCAGCAGCTTCGGCCCAAGGGGGAATGGGGCCAACATCCTGACTTTC. It is translated as CASSFGPRGNGANILTF.

As to this clonotype: The junction and the germline gene differ at one end; a read error may be behind it. The rearrangement links TRBV11-2 to TRBJ1-1, with a tentative D call TRBD1 (5 bases). CDR1 SGHAT and CDR2 FQNNGV come from the germline V gene. The CDR3 sequence is 14 residues long. The CDR3 nucleotides read TGTGCAAGCAGCTTAGATGTCGGGGCGGCTGAAGCTTACTTT. This gives the protein CASSLDVGAAEAYF.